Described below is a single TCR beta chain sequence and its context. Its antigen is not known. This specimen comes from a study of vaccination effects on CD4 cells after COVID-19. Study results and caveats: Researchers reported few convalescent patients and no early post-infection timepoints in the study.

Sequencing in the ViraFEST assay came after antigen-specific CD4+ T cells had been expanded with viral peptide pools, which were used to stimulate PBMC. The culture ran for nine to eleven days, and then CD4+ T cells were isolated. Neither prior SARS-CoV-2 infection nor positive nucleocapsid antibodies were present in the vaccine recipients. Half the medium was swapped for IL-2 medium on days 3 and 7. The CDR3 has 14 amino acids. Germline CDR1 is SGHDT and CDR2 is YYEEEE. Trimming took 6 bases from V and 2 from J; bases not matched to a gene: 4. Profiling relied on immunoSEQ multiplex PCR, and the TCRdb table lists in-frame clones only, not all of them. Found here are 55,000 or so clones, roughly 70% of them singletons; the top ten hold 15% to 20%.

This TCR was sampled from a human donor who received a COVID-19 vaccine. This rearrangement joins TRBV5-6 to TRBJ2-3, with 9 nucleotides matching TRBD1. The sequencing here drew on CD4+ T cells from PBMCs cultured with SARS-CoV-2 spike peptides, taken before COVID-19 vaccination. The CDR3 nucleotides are TGTGCCAGCAACCGGGACAGGGCCACAGATACGCAGTATTTT. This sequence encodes CASNRDRATDTQYF.